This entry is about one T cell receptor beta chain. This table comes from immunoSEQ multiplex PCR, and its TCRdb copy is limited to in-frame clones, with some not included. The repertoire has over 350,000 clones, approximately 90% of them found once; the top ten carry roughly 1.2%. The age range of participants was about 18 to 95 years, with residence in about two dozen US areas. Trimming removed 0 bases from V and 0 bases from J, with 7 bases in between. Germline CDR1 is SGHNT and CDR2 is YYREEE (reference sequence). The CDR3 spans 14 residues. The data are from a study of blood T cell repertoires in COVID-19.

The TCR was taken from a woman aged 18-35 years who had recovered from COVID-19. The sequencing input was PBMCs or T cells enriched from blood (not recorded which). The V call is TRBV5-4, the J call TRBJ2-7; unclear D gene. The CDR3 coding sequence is TGTGCCAGCAGCTTGGACAGACGCTCCTACGAGCAGTACTTC. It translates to CASSLDRRSYEQYF.